The rows below give T cell receptor beta chains drawn from one sample of a study of T-cell reconstitution after alpha-beta-depleted transplantation in children. TCRdb redid the calling of the PCR reads with MiXCR, one entry per CDR3 protein. The table shows 210,000 or so distinct CDR3 sequences, with about 9.2% occurring only once. The sample in question was PBMCs from the stem cell graft donor, obtained from the stem cell graft. These receptors were obtained from a human donor who donated a stem cell graft to a child with acute lymphoblastic leukemia. Each CDR3 is given with its conserved first and last residue. A D gene is named only where the DNA matches it firmly. Clone size, where shown, is once, few, many, or a class for clones that have expanded.

CDR3 DNA: TGCAGCGTTGTAATAAGGACACCCTACGAGCAGTACTTC; CDR3 protein: CSVVIRTPYEQYF; D gene: .; V gene: TRBV29-1; J gene: TRBJ2-7; clone size: few
CDR3 DNA: TGTGCCAGCAGCTTTAGAGGACTAAACGAGCAGTACTTC; CDR3 protein: CASSFRGLNEQYF; D gene: .; V gene: TRBV12-3/TRBV12-4; J gene: TRBJ2-7; clone size: .
CDR3 DNA: TGTGCCACCAGCAGAGATCTCAGCGTACAAGATACGCAGTATTTT; CDR3 protein: CATSRDLSVQDTQYF; D gene: .; V gene: TRBV15; J gene: TRBJ2-3; clone size: .
CDR3 DNA: TGTGCCAGCAGCTTATCCAGCCAGGCCTATGGCTACACCTTC; CDR3 protein: CASSLSSQAYGYTF; D gene: .; V gene: TRBV11-2; J gene: TRBJ1-2; clone size: .
CDR3 DNA: TGTGCCAGCAGCTTCAGGGACGGCTACACCTTC; CDR3 protein: CASSFRDGYTF; D gene: .; V gene: TRBV11-2; J gene: TRBJ1-2; clone size: many
CDR3 DNA: TGTGCCTGGAGTCAGGGGCAAAACTATGGCTACACCTTC; CDR3 protein: CAWSQGQNYGYTF; D gene: .; V gene: TRBV30; J gene: TRBJ1-2; clone size: few
CDR3 DNA: TGCAGTGCGGCCGGGTCTGACCAAGAGACCCAGTACTTC; CDR3 protein: CSAAGSDQETQYF; D gene: .; V gene: TRBV20-1; J gene: TRBJ2-5; clone size: many
CDR3 DNA: TGCAGCCTAGGGGGACTAGCGGGAGCACCCCAAGAGACCCAGTACTTC; CDR3 protein: CSLGGLAGAPQETQYF; D gene: TRBD2; V gene: TRBV29-1; J gene: TRBJ2-5; clone size: .
CDR3 DNA: TGTGCCAGCAGCCAAGGACGACTAGCGGGCAATGAGCAGTTCTTC; CDR3 protein: CASSQGRLAGNEQFF; D gene: TRBD2; V gene: TRBV3-1; J gene: TRBJ2-1; clone size: many
CDR3 DNA: TGCAGCGTTGAAGTCCTAGCGGGGGAGGAGACCCAGTACTTC; CDR3 protein: CSVEVLAGEETQYF; D gene: TRBD2; V gene: TRBV29-1; J gene: TRBJ2-5; clone size: .
CDR3 DNA: TGCGCCAGCAGCCCCGAGAGCTATAATTCACCCCTCCACTTT; CDR3 protein: CASSPESYNSPLHF; D gene: .; V gene: TRBV5-1; J gene: TRBJ1-6; clone size: few
CDR3 DNA: TGTGCCAGCAGTTTTGGAATGAACACCGGGGAGCTGTTTTTT; CDR3 protein: CASSFGMNTGELFF; D gene: .; V gene: TRBV27; J gene: TRBJ2-2; clone size: many
CDR3 DNA: TGTGCCACAAAGCGGGGGACTGAAGCTTTCTTT; CDR3 protein: CATKRGTEAFF; D gene: .; V gene: TRBV12-3/TRBV12-4; J gene: TRBJ1-1; clone size: .
CDR3 DNA: TGTGCCAGCAGCCCAACCTTCGGACAGCCAACGGCCGGGGAGCTGTTTTTT; CDR3 protein: CASSPTFGQPTAGELFF; D gene: .; V gene: TRBV14; J gene: TRBJ2-2; clone size: .
CDR3 DNA: TGCAGCGTTGGCGGGGGACGGGAAGAGCAGTACTTC; CDR3 protein: CSVGGGREEQYF; D gene: TRBD2; V gene: TRBV29-1; J gene: TRBJ2-7; clone size: few
CDR3 DNA: TGTGCCAGCAGTCTACCCGGCAGGCTGAACACTGAAGCTTTCTTT; CDR3 protein: CASSLPGRLNTEAFF; D gene: .; V gene: TRBV12-3/TRBV12-4; J gene: TRBJ1-1; clone size: few
CDR3 DNA: TGCAGTGCTCCTACTGACTACACTGAAGCTTTCTTT; CDR3 protein: CSAPTDYTEAFF; D gene: .; V gene: TRBV20-1; J gene: TRBJ1-1; clone size: .
CDR3 DNA: TGCGCCAGCAGCCACCTAGCGGGTCTACAAGAGACCCAGTACTTC; CDR3 protein: CASSHLAGLQETQYF; D gene: TRBD2; V gene: TRBV4-3; J gene: TRBJ2-5; clone size: .
CDR3 DNA: TGTGCCAGTAGACCCTCTGGGACGGGAAACTATGGCTACACCTTC; CDR3 protein: CASRPSGTGNYGYTF; D gene: .; V gene: TRBV19; J gene: TRBJ1-2; clone size: .
CDR3 DNA: TGTGCCAGCAGCTTAGAAGTTGGTTCATCGGGAGGGAATGGCTACACCTTC; CDR3 protein: CASSLEVGSSGGNGYTF; D gene: .; V gene: TRBV7-9; J gene: TRBJ1-2; clone size: .
CDR3 DNA: TGTGCCATCAGTGACGGGAACTATGGCTACACCTTC; CDR3 protein: CAISDGNYGYTF; D gene: .; V gene: TRBV10-3; J gene: TRBJ1-2; clone size: .
CDR3 DNA: TGTGCCAGCAGTCGGCAGGGTAATCTGGGAAACACCATATATTTT; CDR3 protein: CASSRQGNLGNTIYF; D gene: .; V gene: TRBV27; J gene: TRBJ1-3; clone size: many
CDR3 DNA: TGCAGCGGCAACAGGGGCTCAGATACGCAGTATTTT; CDR3 protein: CSGNRGSDTQYF; D gene: TRBD1; V gene: TRBV29-1; J gene: TRBJ2-3; clone size: .
CDR3 DNA: TGTGCCAGCAGCAAATATGCCTCTGGAAACACCATATATTTT; CDR3 protein: CASSKYASGNTIYF; D gene: .; V gene: TRBV27; J gene: TRBJ1-3; clone size: many
CDR3 DNA: TGTGCCAGCAGTTTGACAGGGGGTAGTTCACCCCTCCACTTT; CDR3 protein: CASSLTGGSSPLHF; D gene: TRBD1; V gene: TRBV12-3/TRBV12-4; J gene: TRBJ1-6; clone size: many
CDR3 DNA: TGTGCCAGCAGTTTATCAAGGGGTCCCCAAGAGACCCAGTACTTC; CDR3 protein: CASSLSRGPQETQYF; D gene: .; V gene: TRBV27; J gene: TRBJ2-5; clone size: many
CDR3 DNA: TGTGCCAGCTCCCCAAGCAGGGGGACTGAAGCTTTCTTT; CDR3 protein: CASSPSRGTEAFF; D gene: TRBD1; V gene: TRBV7-8; J gene: TRBJ1-1; clone size: .
CDR3 DNA: TGTGCCAGCAGCTTAGATGGAGCGGGGGGTGGCACAGATACGCAGTATTTT; CDR3 protein: CASSLDGAGGGTDTQYF; D gene: TRBD2; V gene: TRBV11-2; J gene: TRBJ2-3; clone size: many
CDR3 DNA: TGCGCCAGCAGCTTGGCTGCGAACACCGGGGAGCTGTTTTTT; CDR3 protein: CASSLAANTGELFF; D gene: .; V gene: TRBV5-1; J gene: TRBJ2-2; clone size: many
CDR3 DNA: TGTGCCAGCAGCTTAGTTGGACGGGGTGATTCCGAGCAGTACTTC; CDR3 protein: CASSLVGRGDSEQYF; D gene: .; V gene: TRBV7-2; J gene: TRBJ2-7; clone size: .
CDR3 DNA: TGCGCCAGCAGCCCAACCCAGGATCCGGTCTACGAGCAGTACTTC; CDR3 protein: CASSPTQDPVYEQYF; D gene: .; V gene: TRBV5-1; J gene: TRBJ2-7; clone size: many
CDR3 DNA: TGTGCCAGCAGCCAAGAGGTCGTCAGTGGTAGCGGCTACACCTTC; CDR3 protein: CASSQEVVSGSGYTF; D gene: .; V gene: TRBV14; J gene: TRBJ1-2; clone size: .
CDR3 DNA: TGTGCCAGCCGAGCGGGGGGTAAAGAGACCCAGTACTTC; CDR3 protein: CASRAGGKETQYF; D gene: TRBD2; V gene: TRBV25-1; J gene: TRBJ2-5; clone size: few
CDR3 DNA: TGTGCATTTAAGAGGGGAATAGAGACCCAGTACTTC; CDR3 protein: CAFKRGIETQYF; D gene: .; V gene: TRBV7-8; J gene: TRBJ2-5; clone size: .
CDR3 DNA: TGTGCCAGCAGCTGGGACAGGGTCAACGAGCAGTACTTC; CDR3 protein: CASSWDRVNEQYF; D gene: TRBD1; V gene: TRBV14; J gene: TRBJ2-7; clone size: many
CDR3 DNA: TGTGCCAGCAGCCCCCGCCTAGTCGCAGATACGCAGTATTTT; CDR3 protein: CASSPRLVADTQYF; D gene: .; V gene: TRBV7-9; J gene: TRBJ2-3; clone size: many
CDR3 DNA: TGTGCCACCAGCAGATCAGGGACCTACGAGCAGTACTTC; CDR3 protein: CATSRSGTYEQYF; D gene: .; V gene: TRBV15; J gene: TRBJ2-7; clone size: many
CDR3 DNA: TGTGCCAGCAGCTTATGGGACCCCATGGAGGGGGCCGCCAGGGTTGGGGAGCAGTACTTC; CDR3 protein: CASSLWDPMEGAARVGEQYF; D gene: .; V gene: TRBV11-2; J gene: TRBJ2-7; clone size: .
CDR3 DNA: TGTGCCACCAGCAGAGATAGACAAAGCTATAGCAATCAGCCCCAGCATTTT; CDR3 protein: CATSRDRQSYSNQPQHF; D gene: .; V gene: TRBV15; J gene: TRBJ1-5; clone size: few
CDR3 DNA: TGTGCCAGCAGCCACCTTGGGGGTCAAAACACTGAAGCTTTCTTT; CDR3 protein: CASSHLGGQNTEAFF; D gene: .; V gene: TRBV3-1; J gene: TRBJ1-1; clone size: few
CDR3 DNA: TGTGCCAGCAGCTCCCAGGGGGCTGTAGGGGAGACCCAGTACTTC; CDR3 protein: CASSSQGAVGETQYF; D gene: TRBD1; V gene: TRBV13; J gene: TRBJ2-5; clone size: few
CDR3 DNA: TGTGCCAGCAGCAAAGCTCGGACGAACACTGAAGCTTTCTTT; CDR3 protein: CASSKARTNTEAFF; D gene: .; V gene: TRBV21-1; J gene: TRBJ1-1; clone size: many
CDR3 DNA: TGCGCCAGCAGTGAGTCGAGAGGAAAGGGGACTGAAGCTTTCTTT; CDR3 protein: CASSESRGKGTEAFF; D gene: .; V gene: TRBV10-1; J gene: TRBJ1-1; clone size: many
CDR3 DNA: TGTGCCAGCAGCTTAGGGCGGCCCGATGAGCAGTTCTTC; CDR3 protein: CASSLGRPDEQFF; D gene: .; V gene: TRBV7-6; J gene: TRBJ2-1; clone size: few